The present entry profiles one T cell receptor beta chain with its context. The data stem from a study of identical twins. This CDR3 has 19 amino acids. The germline V and J ends were trimmed by 2 bases and 2 bases, with 22 bases remaining between them. Germline values: CDR1 SGHDN, CDR2 FVKESK. MiXCR, applied by TCRdb to the 5' RACE reads, yields one record per CDR3 protein. The repertoire has around 1.7 million distinct CDR3 sequences, under 35% of them found once; the top ten carry about 0.25%. The chain uses TRBV14 and TRBJ2-1; maybe TRBD2 (5 bases). Sequencing was carried out using cord blood. The sequence came from a newborn girl in good health. CDR3 protein: CASSQIGFSGSAAYNEQFF. CDR3 in DNA: TGTGCCAGCAGCCAAATCGGTTTTTCGGGATCGGCCGCCTACAATGAGCAGTTCTTC.